What follows are 25 T cell receptor beta chains derived from one specimen sequenced in a study of blood T cell repertoires in COVID-19. Some clones are missing from TCRdb's copy, which holds only in-frame ones; the method was immunoSEQ multiplex PCR. The sample has about 53,000 clones, approximately 80% seen once. Sequenced: peripheral blood. The receptors were gathered from an older woman with acute or convalescent COVID-19.

This chain connects TRBV24-1 to TRBJ2-2; 7 bases agree with TRBD1. The CDR3 has 18 amino acids. Unmatched junction bases numbered 17, after V lost 5 bases and J lost 6 bases. Germline values: CDR1 KGHDR, CDR2 SFDVKD. The CDR3 DNA follows: TGTGCCACCAGTGCCGAACGACAGGGTGCAGGACCGTCCGGGGAGCTGTTTTTT. Amino acids: CATSAERQGAGPSGELFF.

The genes are TRBV2 and TRBJ1-1, with D uncertain. The germline V gene has CDR1 SNHLY and CDR2 FYNNEI. Trimming took off 7 bases at V and 4 bases at J, with 13 bases between the two ends. The CDR3 runs 13 residues. The CDR3 loop is CASNAGGGTEAFF. Here the CDR3 DNA reads TGTGCCAGCAACGCGGGAGGAGGCACTGAAGCTTTCTTT.

The V and J genes are TRBV7-2 and TRBJ2-2; 7 positions match TRBD1. CDR3 length: 14 residues. The V gene's germline CDR1 is SGHTA and CDR2 FQGNSA. After removal of 6 bases from V and 3 bases from J, the junction contained 4 bases not matched to a gene. The CDR3 spells CASRGDSYTGELFF. The DNA for the CDR3 is TGTGCCAGCAGGGGGGACAGTTACACCGGGGAGCTGTTTTTT.

This sequence joins TRBV2 and TRBJ1-5; D may be TRBD1 (6 bases). The CDR3 has 15 amino acids. Germline values: CDR1 SNHLY, CDR2 FYNNEI. The V end was cut by 5 bases, the J end by 6 bases, with 17 bases between. The CDR3 sequence is CASSRIQGIGQPQHF. The CDR3 region has the DNA TGTGCCAGCAGTAGGATACAGGGAATAGGTCAGCCCCAGCATTTT.

This sequence joins TRBV14 and TRBJ1-4; D gene unclear. Trimming took 4 bases from V and 4 from J, leaving 10 bases between them. This CDR3 region has 14 residues. The V gene's germline CDR1 is SGHDN and CDR2 FVKESK. CDR3 DNA: TGTGCCAGCAGCCGGTCAGGATATAATGAAAAACTGTTTTTT. Translating gives CASSRSGYNEKLFF.

The gene calls are TRBV9 and TRBJ2-1; TRBD2 aligns across 14 bases. The germline V gene has CDR1 SGDLS and CDR2 YYNGEE. The ends lost 0 bases at V and 10 bases at J; junction bases unmatched: 3. The CDR3 contains 15 residues. CDR3 bases: TGTGCCAGCAGCGTAGCGGGGACTAGCGGGAGCGAGCAGTTCTTC. Encoded protein: CASSVAGTSGSEQFF.

The chain is built from TRBV23-1 and TRBJ2-7, with TRBD1 identical over 9 bases. TRBV23-1 is an ORF, with its function uncertain. The CDR3 runs 16 residues. With 4 bases clipped from V and 7 bases from J, the junction kept 14 bases outside the gene matches. For the CDR3, the DNA is TGCGCCAGCAGTCGATCTCTAGGGACAGGGCAACGAGAGCAGTACTTC. As protein: CASSRSLGTGQREQYF.

This chain links TRBV5-1 with TRBJ2-7, with 13 bases lining up with TRBD2. The germline V gene has CDR1 SGHRS and CDR2 YFSETQ. The CDR3 loop spans 14 amino acids. J gave up 7 bases and V 9 bases, and 10 bases lay outside the gene matches. CDR3: CATTPGLAGEEQYF. The CDR3 DNA sequence: TGCGCCACCACTCCTGGACTAGCGGGGGAGGAGCAGTACTTC.

The V and J genes are TRBV10-2 and TRBJ2-7, with D unresolved. Germline V gene lookup returns CDR1 WSHSY and CDR2 SAAADI. The V end was cut by 3 bases, the J end by 3 bases, with 9 bases between. The CDR3 loop spans 13 amino acids. Here the CDR3 DNA reads TGCGCCAGCAGTGACCCCTACCGCTACGAGCAGTACTTC. Residues: CASSDPYRYEQYF.

J is TRBJ2-1 and V is TRBV7-3; 8 positions agree with TRBD2. With V trimmed by 2 bases and J by 1 base, 1 base remained unmatched. The CDR3 extends over 15 amino acids. In germline, CDR1 is SGHTA, CDR2 FQGTGA. For the CDR3, the DNA is TGTGCCAGCAGCTTAGTAGCGGGATCCTACAATGAGCAGTTCTTC. It translates to CASSLVAGSYNEQFF.

This chain joins TRBV7-3 and TRBJ2-1; 8 nucleotides align to TRBD2. Trimming cost V 1 base and J 9 bases; bases outside gene matches: 11. Germline V lookup: CDR1 SGHTA, CDR2 FQGTGA. The CDR3 has 16 amino acids. Written as DNA, the CDR3 is TGTGCCAGCAGCTTAAGAGGTACGGGGGGGCCCGCTGAGCAGTTCTTC. Its protein product is CASSLRGTGGPAEQFF.

The rearrangement joins TRBV2 to TRBJ1-2; no clear D gene. The ends were cut back, 5 bases at V and 7 bases at J, with 8 bases in the middle. From germline, CDR1 is SNHLY and CDR2 FYNNEI. The CDR3 runs to 11 residues. The CDR3 spells CASSISSGYTF. The CDR3 DNA reads TGTGCCAGCAGTATAAGTAGTGGCTACACCTTC. The whole variable domain, remainder taken from reference TRBV2 and TRBJ1-2, is EPEVTQTPSHQVTQMGQEVILRCVPISNHLYFYWYRQILGQKVEFLVSFYNNEISEKSEIFDDQFSVERPDGSNFTLKIRSTKLEDSAMYFCASSISSGYTFGSGTRLTVV.

The gene calls are TRBV5-1 and TRBJ2-5; perhaps TRBD1 as D (6 bases). V was trimmed by 4 bases and J by 6 bases, leaving 16 bases between them. Germline-derived CDR1 and CDR2 are SGHRS and YFSETQ. The CDR3 loop spans 14 amino acids. The chain's CDR3 is CASSLRTAQKTQYF. CDR3 DNA: TGCGCCAGCAGCCTACGGACAGCACAAAAGACCCAGTACTTC.

This clone was seen once. This chain uses TRBV7-2 with TRBJ2-1, with TRBD1 matching 7 bases. The CDR3 length is 16 residues. Germline trimming cut 3 bases from V and 4 bases from J; bases unmatched to any gene: 9. Germline V gene sequence: CDR1 SGHTA, CDR2 FQGNSA. The CDR3 DNA sequence: TGTGCCAGCAGCTTGGCCGCCGGGACAGTTTACAATGAGCAGTTCTTC. Translation: CASSLAAGTVYNEQFF.

The chain is built from TRBV19 and TRBJ1-1; 7 bases line up with TRBD1. This CDR3 spans 17 amino acids. Germline CDR1 is LNHDA and CDR2 is SQIVND (reference sequence). J gave up 0 bases and V 6 bases, and 13 bases lay outside the gene matches. CDR3 protein: CASSDGFPGQMNTEAFF. CDR3 DNA: TGTGCCAGTAGCGATGGGTTCCCGGGACAGATGAACACTGAAGCTTTCTTT.

V usage is TRBV7-2 and J usage is TRBJ1-1; TRBD1 might be the D (6 bases). The germline gives CDR1 SGHTA, CDR2 FQGNSA. The CDR3 is made up of 14 amino acids. V was pared by 1 base and J by 4 bases, with 10 bases between. This CDR3 is CASSLDQGSTEAFF. The CDR3 nucleotides are TGTGCCAGCAGCTTAGATCAGGGGTCCACTGAAGCTTTCTTT.

In its sample, this clone was seen a few times. The V call is TRBV9, the J call TRBJ1-1, with D perhaps matching TRBD1 (5 bases). Trimming took off 3 bases at V and 4 bases at J, with 19 bases between the two ends. The CDR3 has 16 residues. Germline lookup yields CDR1 SGDLS and CDR2 YYNGEE. CDR3 in DNA: TGTGCCAGCAGCGCGAGCGTTGGGGGGGGAGGCACTGAAGCTTTCTTT. Translated: CASSASVGGGGTEAFF.

The chain uses TRBV6-5 and TRBJ2-3, with 10 bases lining up with TRBD1. J gave up 8 bases and V 7 bases, and 9 bases lay outside the gene matches. CDR1 and CDR2 from the germline V gene are MNHEY and SVGAGI. The CDR3 is 14 residues long. The CDR3 DNA is TGTGCCAGCAACAGAGACAGGGGGCCCGGTACGCAGTATTTT. It specifies CASNRDRGPGTQYF.

The rearrangement links TRBV2 to TRBJ1-5; no definite D call. Per germline, CDR1 SNHLY and CDR2 FYNNEI. The ends were cut back, 3 bases at V and 4 bases at J, with 16 bases in the middle. The CDR3 is made up of 16 amino acids. CDR3 DNA: TGTGCCAGCAGTGATCTAATACGGCGGAATAATCAGCCCCAGCATTTT. This translates into CASSDLIRRNNQPQHF.

The rearrangement links TRBV6-1 to TRBJ1-6, with D hard to call. This CDR3 region has 14 residues. Deletions cut 3 bases from V and 8 bases from J, with 11 bases between. Germline V gene sequence: CDR1 MNHNS, CDR2 SASEGT. The CDR3 here is CASSERVGHSPLHF. CDR3 coding DNA: TGTGCCAGCAGTGAGAGGGTTGGGCATTCACCCCTCCACTTT.

The rearrangement links TRBV6-1 to TRBJ2-1, with TRBD1 matching over 7 bases. CDR1 is MNHNS and CDR2 is SASEGT in the germline V gene. The junction had 12 bases not matched to a gene; V was cut back by 0 bases and J by 7 bases. The CDR3 covers 17 residues. Written as DNA, the CDR3 is TGTGCCAGCAGTGAAGCTCTTGGCACAGGGGCAAGGAATGAGCAGTTCTTC. As protein: CASSEALGTGARNEQFF.

This clone was counted a single time. The chain joins TRBV5-4 to TRBJ1-6; tentative D call: TRBD1 (6 bases). CDR1 is SGHNT and CDR2 is YYREEE in the germline V gene (reference sequence). Trimming shortened V by 2 bases and J by 7 bases, and 13 bases separated the two germline ends. The CDR3 covers 15 residues. The CDR3 DNA follows: TGTGCCAGCAGCTTTGTTCCAGGGGACAATTCACCCCTCCACTTT. Translated: CASSFVPGDNSPLHF.

The rearrangement uses TRBV3-1 (or the pseudogene TRBV3-2) and TRBJ1-1, with D possibly being TRBD1 (5 bases). The ends were cut back, 3 bases at V and 1 base at J, with 9 bases in the middle. The germline gives CDR1 LGHDT, CDR2 YNNKEL (reference sequence). This CDR3 comprises 14 residues. The CDR3 loop is CASSQPGGNTEAFF. The CDR3 DNA follows: TGTGCCAGCAGCCAGCCCGGGGGGAACACTGAAGCTTTCTTT.

The chain joins TRBV6-1 to TRBJ2-1; 9 bases are shared with TRBD2. With 2 bases clipped from V and 4 bases from J, the junction kept 3 bases outside the gene matches. The CDR3 runs to 15 residues. Germline values: CDR1 MNHNS, CDR2 SASEGT. The CDR3 loop is CASSELSGGYNEQFF. The CDR3 DNA sequence: TGTGCCAGCAGTGAATTGAGCGGGGGGTACAATGAGCAGTTCTTC.

V is TRBV4-1 and J is TRBJ2-3; D might be TRBD2 (6 bases). CDR1 is MGHRA, CDR2 YSYEKL, per germline. The CDR3 runs to 13 residues. Trimming took off 4 bases at V and 11 bases at J, with 16 bases between the two ends. The CDR3 here is CASSPLPSVGQYF. The CDR3 DNA sequence: TGCGCCAGCAGCCCCCTTCCTAGCGTGGGGCAGTATTTT.